The 19 T cell receptor beta chains below were found in one sample sequenced in a study of response to subunit inactivated influenza vaccine. TCRdb re-called the RT-PCR reads through MiXCR, storing one row per CDR3 protein. Of a few hundred thousand distinct CDR3 sequences in the sample, 20% to 25% were seen once. The specimen comprised PBMCs from blood, sampled about 19 months after vaccination. The receptors stem from a man between 45 and 75 years old who received an inactivated influenza vaccine.

This clonotype was counted only a few times. This chain uses TRBV20-1 with TRBJ2-1; no firm D call. This CDR3 is 10 amino acids long. V was pared by 4 bases and J by 7 bases, with 5 bases between. Germline-derived CDR1 and CDR2 are DFQATT and SNEGSKA (reference sequence). As DNA, the CDR3 is TGCAGTGCTAAGAGGAATGAGCAGTTCTTC. It codes for CSAKRNEQFF.

This chain links TRBV29-1 with TRBJ1-1, with D tentatively TRBD1 (5 bases). V shed 7 bases and J shed 1 base, with 13 bases lying between them. The CDR3 has 13 amino acids. The germline V gene has CDR1 SQVTM and CDR2 ANQGSEA. The DNA of the CDR3 is TGCAGCGATACGGGACCGAGGAACACTGAAGCTTTCTTT. Protein: CSDTGPRNTEAFF.

In this sample, this clonotype turned up a few times. The J gene is TRBJ2-5, the V gene TRBV3-1, with 11 bases that match TRBD2. The V and J ends lost 4 bases and 5 bases, in that order; junction bases with no gene match: 6. The CDR3 runs 15 residues. Per the germline V gene, CDR1 is LGHDT and CDR2 is YNNKEL (reference sequence). DNA for the CDR3: TGTGCCAGCAGCCTCCCTAGGACTAGCGGGGAGACCCAGTACTTC. The encoded protein is CASSLPRTSGETQYF.

The chain employs TRBV5-1 and TRBJ2-5, with D uncertain. Trimming removed 3 bases at V and 1 base at J, with 10 bases between. The germline gives CDR1 SGHRS, CDR2 YFSETQ. This CDR3 is built from 14 residues. CDR3 bases: TGCGCCAGCAGCTCCCACGCAGTCCAAGAGACCCAGTACTTC. This sequence encodes CASSSHAVQETQYF.

This clonotype has just a few counts. The genes are TRBV6-1 and TRBJ1-2, with D uncertain. CDR1 is MNHNS and CDR2 is SASEGT in the germline V gene. The CDR3 consists of 14 residues. The V and J ends lost 6 bases and 6 bases respectively, with 17 bases between them. The CDR3 here is CASRRQESSHGYTF. The CDR3 DNA sequence: TGTGCCAGCAGACGCCAAGAGTCTTCCCATGGCTACACCTTC.

This clonotype was found many times. This chain joins TRBV6-5 and TRBJ1-4; no definite D call. CDR3 length: 16 residues. The germline V gene has CDR1 MNHEY and CDR2 SVGAGI. Trimming removed 0 bases at V and 4 bases at J, with 12 bases between. The CDR3 loop is CASSYSRNSVNEKLFF. Written as DNA, the CDR3 is TGTGCCAGCAGTTACTCGCGCAACAGTGTTAATGAAAAACTGTTTTTT.

The table lists this clonotype with a few counts. The rearrangement uses TRBV5-1 and TRBJ2-1; 7 nucleotides line up with TRBD2. Germline lookup yields CDR1 SGHRS and CDR2 YFSETQ. This CDR3 is 22 amino acids long. Losses at the gene ends were 0 bases for V and 4 bases for J; bases not matched to a gene: 25. The CDR3 is CASSLVGRPLTPYERGYNEQFF. The CDR3 nucleotides are TGCGCCAGCAGCTTGGTTGGTCGCCCCCTAACCCCCTACGAGCGGGGATACAATGAGCAGTTCTTC.

J is TRBJ1-1 and V is TRBV4-1; D is undetermined. Germline assignment: CDR1 MGHRA and CDR2 YSYEKL. V gave up 1 base and J gave up 4 bases, with 4 bases separating them. The CDR3 sequence is 12 residues long. The CDR3 region is CASSQAGTEAFF. CDR3 coding DNA: TGCGCCAGCAGCCAAGCAGGCACTGAAGCTTTCTTT.

The chain combines TRBV13 with TRBJ2-2, with 7 bases fitting TRBD1. The CDR3 consists of 16 residues. Trimming took 2 bases from V and 6 from J; bases not matched to a gene: 9. The germline V gene has CDR1 PRHDT and CDR2 FYEKMQ (reference sequence). CDR3 DNA: TGTGCCAGCAGCTTAAGGACAGGCTCGGTTCCCGGGGAGCTGTTTTTT. Protein: CASSLRTGSVPGELFF.

The chain is built from TRBV2 and TRBJ1-5; the match to TRBD1 covers 8 bases. Germline loops: CDR1 SNHLY, CDR2 FYNNEI. The J segment lost 0 bases and the V segment lost 4 bases, leaving 2 bases of the junction unmatched. This CDR3 has 15 amino acids. The DNA for the CDR3 is TGTGCCAGCAGTGCACAGGGGGGTAGCAATCAGCCCCAGCATTTT. It encodes CASSAQGGSNQPQHF.

CDR3 sequence (DNA): TGTGCCAGCAGTTACTCGGCCCGTGATACGCAGTATTTT. It specifies CASSYSARDTQYF. V usage is TRBV6-5 and J usage is TRBJ2-3, with D unclear. Trimming stripped 0 bases from V and 6 bases from J, with 7 bases between. This CDR3 region has 13 residues. The germline V gene has CDR1 MNHEY and CDR2 SVGAGI.

The chain joins TRBV18 to TRBJ2-2, with D hard to call. With 4 bases removed from V and 3 bases from J, the gap between germline ends came to 15 bases. The CDR3 totals 16 residues. Germline V lookup: CDR1 KGHSH, CDR2 LQKENI. The CDR3 sequence: CASSRNAARDTGELFF. In nucleotides, the CDR3 is TGTGCCAGCTCACGCAATGCGGCCCGGGACACCGGGGAGCTGTTTTTT.

This clonotype was recorded a few times. The chain carries TRBV18 and TRBJ2-5; TRBD2 matches at 13 bases. This CDR3 contains 16 residues. Trimming cost V 5 bases and J 5 bases; bases outside gene matches: 8. The germline CDR1 and CDR2 sequences are KGHSH and LQKENI. The chain's CDR3 is CASSSRTSGRGETQYF. The CDR3 coding sequence is TGTGCCAGCTCATCGCGGACTAGCGGGAGAGGGGAGACCCAGTACTTC. Full variable domain (rest looked up from reference TRBV18 and TRBJ2-5): NAGVMQNPRHLVRRRGQEARLRCSPMKGHSHVYWYRQLPEEGLKFMVYLQKENIIDESGMPKERFSAEFPKEGPSILRIQQVVRGDSAAYFCASSSRTSGRGETQYFGPGTRLLVL.

This clonotype has a count of ten or more. This sequence joins TRBV28 and TRBJ2-7; 13 bases are shared with TRBD2. Germline loops: CDR1 MDHEN, CDR2 SYDVKM. This CDR3 region has 15 residues. V gave up 4 bases and J gave up 4 bases; unmatched junction bases: 4. The CDR3 bases are TGTGCCAGCAGTTGGGGACTAGCGGGGAAGTACGAGCAGTACTTC. Protein: CASSWGLAGKYEQYF.

In its sample, this clonotype was seen a few times. The V gene is TRBV7-6, the J gene TRBJ2-2, with TRBD2 as a possible D gene (6 bases). V was cut by 5 bases and J by 1 base, with 23 bases left in between. In germline, CDR1 is SGHVS, CDR2 FNYEAQ. The CDR3 contains 19 residues. The CDR3 here is CASSLPRRGRRQNTGELFF. In nucleotides, the CDR3 is TGTGCCAGCAGCCTACCTAGGCGGGGTCGACGCCAGAACACCGGGGAGCTGTTTTTT.

The V gene is TRBV12-3 or TRBV12-4, the J gene TRBJ2-3; 7 nucleotides match TRBD1. The CDR3 is 14 amino acids. J lost 1 base, V lost 5 bases, and 3 bases had no gene match. As DNA, the CDR3 is TGTGCCAGCAGTCGGACAGGCGGCACAGATACGCAGTATTTT. Translated, it gives CASSRTGGTDTQYF.

This rearrangement joins TRBV9 to TRBJ1-5, with a possible D match to TRBD1 (5 bases). The CDR3 runs to 13 residues. The germline V and J ends were trimmed by 2 bases and 9 bases, with 12 bases remaining between them. Germline V CDR1 and CDR2: SGDLS, YYNGEE. CDR3 sequence reads: CASSVQGDRPQHF. CDR3 in DNA: TGTGCCAGCAGCGTCCAGGGCGATCGGCCCCAGCATTTT.

The chain carries TRBV10-3 and TRBJ1-1; 7 bases line up with TRBD1. Trimming took 7 bases from V and 1 from J; bases not matched to a gene: 6. The CDR3 extends over 14 amino acids. In germline, CDR1 is ENHRY, CDR2 SYGVKD. CDR3 in DNA: TGTGCCATCAACAAGGGACAGAGGAACACTGAAGCTTTCTTT. This codes for CAINKGQRNTEAFF.

The rearrangement links TRBV19 to TRBJ2-1; 11 bases agree with TRBD2. The CDR3 is made up of 16 amino acids. Germline V gives CDR1 LNHDA, CDR2 SQIVND (reference sequence). V lost 2 bases, J lost 7 bases, and 7 bases stayed unmatched. CDR3 DNA sequence: TGTGCCAGTAGTATACGGTCTAGCGGGAGGAATAATGAGCAGTTCTTC. Protein: CASSIRSSGRNNEQFF.